This T cell receptor beta chain was identified during a study of blood T cell repertoires in COVID-19. Study-level background: There were acute and convalescent COVID-19 samples, and they came from the United States, Italy and Spain. Sources were T cells, B-cell-depleted T cells, or PBMCs; the material itself was cDNA or gDNA.

In the authors' workflow: Estimation of nucleated cell counts was performed using reference gene primer amplification. Profiled with immunoSEQ multiplex PCR; TCRdb holds only in-frame clones, not every one. For V, J and clone size, that table is used; D and trimming come from the DNA. Of about 290,000 clones listed, 85% were seen once; the top ten hold 4.1%. J gave up 2 bases and V 5 bases, and 11 bases lay outside the gene matches. The CDR3 extends over 17 amino acids. Per the germline V gene, CDR1 is LNHDA and CDR2 is SQIVND (reference sequence). This chain joins TRBV19 and TRBJ2-2; 7 bases map to TRBD1. This TCR came from a woman in her forties or fifties with active or convalescent COVID-19. The sequenced sample consisted of peripheral blood. The DNA of the CDR3 is TGTGCCAGTAGTCCATCCCCGAGGGGGCAAAACACCGGGGAGCTGTTTTTT. Translated: CASSPSPRGQNTGELFF. The entire variable domain, with the rest obtained from reference TRBV19 and TRBJ2-2, is as follows: DGGITQSPKYLFRKEGQNVTLSCEQNLNHDAMYWYRQDPGQGLRLIYYSQIVNDFQKGDIAEGYSVSREKKESFPLTVTSAQKNPTAFYLCASSPSPRGQNTGELFFGEGSRLTVL.